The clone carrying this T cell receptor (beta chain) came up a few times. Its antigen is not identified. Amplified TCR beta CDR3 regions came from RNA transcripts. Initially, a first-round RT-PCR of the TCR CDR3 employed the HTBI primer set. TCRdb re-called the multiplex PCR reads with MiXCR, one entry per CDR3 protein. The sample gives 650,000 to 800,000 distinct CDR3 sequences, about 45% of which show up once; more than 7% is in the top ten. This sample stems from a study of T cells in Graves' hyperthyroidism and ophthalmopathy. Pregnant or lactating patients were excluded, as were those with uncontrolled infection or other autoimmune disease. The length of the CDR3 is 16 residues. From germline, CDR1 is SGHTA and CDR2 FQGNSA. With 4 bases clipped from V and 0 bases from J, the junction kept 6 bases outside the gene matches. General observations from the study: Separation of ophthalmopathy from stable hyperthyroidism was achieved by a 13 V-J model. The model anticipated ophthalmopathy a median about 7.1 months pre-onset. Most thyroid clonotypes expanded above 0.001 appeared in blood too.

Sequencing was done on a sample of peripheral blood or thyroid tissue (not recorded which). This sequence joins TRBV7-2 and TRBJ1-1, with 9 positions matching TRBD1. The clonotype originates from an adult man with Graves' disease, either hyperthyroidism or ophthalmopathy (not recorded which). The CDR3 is CASSYRGLGVNTEAFF. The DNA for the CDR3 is TGTGCCAGCAGCTACAGGGGGCTAGGGGTGAACACTGAAGCTTTCTTT.